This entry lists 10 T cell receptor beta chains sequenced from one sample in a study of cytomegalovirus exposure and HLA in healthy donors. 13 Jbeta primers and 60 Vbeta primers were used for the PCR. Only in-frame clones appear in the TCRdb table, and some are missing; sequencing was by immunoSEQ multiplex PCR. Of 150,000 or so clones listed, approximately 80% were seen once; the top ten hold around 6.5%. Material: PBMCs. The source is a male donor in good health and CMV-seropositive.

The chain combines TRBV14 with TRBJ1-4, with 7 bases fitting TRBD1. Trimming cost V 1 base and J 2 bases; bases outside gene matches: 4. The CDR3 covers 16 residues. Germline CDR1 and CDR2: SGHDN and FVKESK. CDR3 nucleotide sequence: TGTGCCAGCAGCCAAGGGACAGGTCGCACTAATGAAAAACTGTTTTTT. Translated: CASSQGTGRTNEKLFF.

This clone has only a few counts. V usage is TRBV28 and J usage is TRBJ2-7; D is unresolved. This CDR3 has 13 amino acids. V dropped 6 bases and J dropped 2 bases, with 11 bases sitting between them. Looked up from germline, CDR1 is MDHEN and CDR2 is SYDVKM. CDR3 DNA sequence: TGTGCCAGCAGGGAATCAGGCGCCTACGAGCAGTACTTC. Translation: CASRESGAYEQYF.

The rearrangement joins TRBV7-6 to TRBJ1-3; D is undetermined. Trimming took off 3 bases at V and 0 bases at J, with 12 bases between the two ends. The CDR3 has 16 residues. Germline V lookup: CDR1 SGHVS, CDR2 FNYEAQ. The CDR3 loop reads CASSLGGGSSGNTIYF. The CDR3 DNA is TGTGCCAGCAGCTTGGGAGGCGGTAGCTCTGGAAACACCATATATTTT.

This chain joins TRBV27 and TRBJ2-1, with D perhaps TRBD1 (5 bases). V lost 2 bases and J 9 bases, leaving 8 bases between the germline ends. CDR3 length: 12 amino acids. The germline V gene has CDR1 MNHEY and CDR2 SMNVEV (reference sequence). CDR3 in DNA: TGTGCCAGCAGTTTACCAGGGCGTGAGCAGTTCTTC. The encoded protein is CASSLPGREQFF.

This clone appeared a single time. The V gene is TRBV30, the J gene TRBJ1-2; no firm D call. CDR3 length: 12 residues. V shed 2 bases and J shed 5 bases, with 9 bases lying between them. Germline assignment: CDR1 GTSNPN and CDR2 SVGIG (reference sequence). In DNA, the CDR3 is TGTGCCTGGAGTTCAGGATTTTATGGCTACACCTTC. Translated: CAWSSGFYGYTF.

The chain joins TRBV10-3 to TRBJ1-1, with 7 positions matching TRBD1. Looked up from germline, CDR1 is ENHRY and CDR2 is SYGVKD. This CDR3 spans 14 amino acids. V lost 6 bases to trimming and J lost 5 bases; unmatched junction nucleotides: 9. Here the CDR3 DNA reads TGTGCCATCAGGGGGACAGCCCGGGGAACTGAAGCTTTCTTT. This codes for CAIRGTARGTEAFF.

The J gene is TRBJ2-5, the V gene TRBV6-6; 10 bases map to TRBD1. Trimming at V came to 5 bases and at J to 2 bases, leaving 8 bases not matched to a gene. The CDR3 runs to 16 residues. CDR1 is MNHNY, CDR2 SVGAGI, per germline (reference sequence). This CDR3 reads CASSPTGGDWQETQYF. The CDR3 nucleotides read TGTGCCAGCAGTCCGACAGGGGGCGATTGGCAAGAGACCCAGTACTTC.

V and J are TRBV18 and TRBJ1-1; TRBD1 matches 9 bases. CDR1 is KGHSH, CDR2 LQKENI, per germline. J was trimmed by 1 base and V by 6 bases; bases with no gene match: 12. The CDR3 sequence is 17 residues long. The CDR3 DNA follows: TGTGCCAGCTCCCGCTCCGGGACAGGGTTGTCGAACACTGAAGCTTTCTTT. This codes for CASSRSGTGLSNTEAFF. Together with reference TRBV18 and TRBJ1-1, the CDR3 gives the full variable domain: NAGVMQNPRHLVRRRGQEARLRCSPMKGHSHVYWYRQLPEEGLKFMVYLQKENIIDESGMPKERFSAEFPKEGPSILRIQQVVRGDSAAYFCASSRSGTGLSNTEAFFGQGTRLTVV.

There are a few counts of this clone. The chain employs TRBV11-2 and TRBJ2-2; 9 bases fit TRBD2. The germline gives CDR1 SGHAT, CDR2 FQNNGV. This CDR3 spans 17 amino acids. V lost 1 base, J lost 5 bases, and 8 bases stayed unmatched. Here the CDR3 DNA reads TGTGCCAGCAGCTTAGTAGGCGGCGGGAGGGCTACCGGGGAGCTGTTTTTT. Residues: CASSLVGGGRATGELFF.

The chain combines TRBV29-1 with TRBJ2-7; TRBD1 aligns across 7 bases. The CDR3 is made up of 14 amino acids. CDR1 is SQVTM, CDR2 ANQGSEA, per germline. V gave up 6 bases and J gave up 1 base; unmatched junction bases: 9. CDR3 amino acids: CSVTTGISSYEQYF. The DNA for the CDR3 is TGCAGCGTAACGACAGGGATATCGTCCTACGAGCAGTACTTC.